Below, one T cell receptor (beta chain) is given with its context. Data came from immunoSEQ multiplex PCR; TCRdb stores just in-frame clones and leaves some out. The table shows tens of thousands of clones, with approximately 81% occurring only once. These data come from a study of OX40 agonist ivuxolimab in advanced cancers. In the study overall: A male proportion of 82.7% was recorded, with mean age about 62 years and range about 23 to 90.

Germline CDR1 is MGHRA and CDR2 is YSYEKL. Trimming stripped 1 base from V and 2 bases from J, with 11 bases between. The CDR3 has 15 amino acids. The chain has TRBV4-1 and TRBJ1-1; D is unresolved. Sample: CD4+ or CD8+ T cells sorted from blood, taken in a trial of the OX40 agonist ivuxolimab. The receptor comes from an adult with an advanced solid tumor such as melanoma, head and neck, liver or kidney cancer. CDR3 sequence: CASSQGKGINTEAFF. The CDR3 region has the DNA TGCGCCAGCAGCCAAGGAAAAGGGATTAACACTGAAGCTTTCTTT.